This TCR beta chain derives from a study of blood T cell repertoires in COVID-19. Study-level background: Acute and convalescent COVID-19 specimens originated in the United States, Italy and Spain. The cDNA or gDNA used as material had been derived from T cells, B-cell-depleted T cells, or PBMCs.

This CDR3 has 17 residues. The germline V gene encodes CDR1 SGHVS and CDR2 FNYEAQ. Trimming pared 5 bases from V and 0 bases from J, leaving 14 bases between. Per the authors' pipeline: Cell counts per sample came from amplifying reference gene primers. The method was immunoSEQ multiplex PCR; TCRdb's version includes in-frame clones alone and lacks a portion of them. For V, J and clone size, that table is used; D and trimming come from the DNA. The sample contains some 260,000 clones, over 65% of which appear only once. The source of this sequence is a woman aged 80 or older with acute or convalescent COVID-19. Sequenced sample: peripheral blood. The chain has TRBV7-6 and TRBJ2-6, with a possible D match to TRBD1 (6 bases). The CDR3 spells CASSSDRFGSGANVLTF. CDR3 DNA: TGTGCCAGCAGCAGCGACAGGTTTGGCTCTGGGGCCAACGTCCTGACTTTC.